The rows below give T cell receptor beta chains drawn from one sample of a study of blood T cells in healthy people across ages. TCRdb re-called the 5' RACE reads through MiXCR, storing one row per CDR3 protein. The sample shows a few hundred thousand distinct CDR3 sequences, more than 45% of them seen only once. Input material: blood. The receptors shown here come from a man aged 55 to 69 in good health. The CDR3 runs from the conserved cysteine through the conserved F or W. D genes are given only for firm matches. A clone size is listed for some rows: how often the clone was seen (once, few, many), or a class if it is expanded.

NA	many	TRBV20-1	TRBJ2-3	CSARWEADTQYF	TGCAGTGCCCGCTGGGAGGCAGATACGCAGTATTTT
NA	NA	TRBV7-2	TRBJ2-3	CASSFFDGDTQYF	TGTGCCAGCAGCTTTTTCGACGGGGATACGCAGTATTTT
NA	NA	TRBV29-1	TRBJ1-2	CSVDSVYYGYTF	TGCAGCGTTGATTCGGTTTACTATGGCTACACCTTC
TRBD1	NA	TRBV20-1	TRBJ2-1	CSARDLGQDTYNEQFF	TGCAGTGCTAGAGATTTGGGACAGGACACCTACAATGAGCAGTTCTTC
TRBD2	NA	TRBV20-1	TRBJ2-1	CSARDGTSGVNEQFF	TGCAGTGCTAGGGATGGGACTAGCGGAGTCAATGAGCAGTTCTTC
NA	NA	TRBV29-1	TRBJ1-2	CSVNRAKGYTF	TGCAGCGTGAATCGGGCCAAGGGCTACACCTTC
NA	NA	TRBV2	TRBJ1-1	CASREQLTVNTEAFF	TGTGCCAGCAGAGAACAATTGACAGTGAACACTGAAGCTTTCTTT
NA	NA	TRBV7-2	TRBJ2-1	CASSPDGGQYNEQFF	TGTGCCAGCAGCCCTGACGGCGGCCAATACAATGAGCAGTTCTTC
NA	NA	TRBV7-2	TRBJ1-4	CASSSYTATNGKLFF	TGTGCCAGCAGCTCCTACACAGCAACTAATGGAAAACTGTTTTTT
NA	few	TRBV27	TRBJ2-1	CASSPREGDEQFF	TGTGCCAGCAGTCCCCGAGAGGGCGATGAGCAGTTCTTC
NA	NA	TRBV11-3	TRBJ2-3	CASSLGESLDTQYF	TGTGCCAGCAGCTTAGGGGAGTCTCTGGATACGCAGTATTTT
NA	NA	TRBV20-1	TRBJ2-3	CSARMGGTDTQYF	TGCAGTGCTAGAATGGGGGGCACAGATACGCAGTATTTT
NA	NA	TRBV24-1	TRBJ1-5	CATSDPGAINQPQHF	TGTGCCACCAGTGACCCCGGGGCGATCAATCAGCCCCAGCATTTT
TRBD2	NA	TRBV9	TRBJ2-1	CASSVAGSGDGQFF	TGTGCCAGCAGCGTAGCGGGTAGCGGGGACGGGCAGTTCTTC
NA	NA	TRBV29-1	TRBJ2-5	CSVAWGGAGTQYF	TGCAGCGTCGCATGGGGGGGGGCTGGGACCCAGTACTTC
NA	NA	TRBV7-9	TRBJ1-1	CASSLGGLAFF	TGTGCCAGCAGCTTAGGCGGACTGGCTTTCTTT
NA	few	TRBV6-1	TRBJ2-4	CASSEFLAKNIQYF	TGTGCCAGCAGTGAATTCTTAGCCAAAAACATTCAGTACTTC
NA	NA	TRBV20-1	TRBJ2-7	CSARRRTFSYEQYF	TGCAGTGCTAGGCGGAGGACCTTCTCCTACGAGCAGTACTTC
NA	NA	TRBV6-2/TRBV6-3	TRBJ1-5	CASSPTQQGQPQHF	TGTGCCAGCAGTCCCACCCAACAGGGCCAGCCCCAGCATTTT
NA	NA	TRBV6-6	TRBJ1-5	CASSYNPGGSDNQPQHF	TGTGCCAGCAGTTACAACCCCGGGGGGAGTGACAATCAGCCCCAGCATTTT
NA	NA	TRBV28	TRBJ1-6	CASRGTGTGGSPLHF	TGTGCCAGCAGGGGAACCGGGACCGGCGGCTCACCCCTCCACTTT
NA	NA	TRBV12-3/TRBV12-4	TRBJ2-4	CASSRSLTDIQYF	TGTGCCAGCAGTCGGAGCCTCACGGACATTCAGTACTTC
TRBD2	few	TRBV3-1	TRBJ2-3	CASSQDRLAGADTQYF	TGTGCCAGCAGCCAAGATAGACTAGCGGGAGCTGATACGCAGTATTTT
NA	NA	TRBV9	TRBJ1-4	CASSPHGQTNEKLFF	TGTGCCAGCAGCCCACATGGGCAGACTAATGAAAAACTGTTTTTT
NA	NA	TRBV21-1	TRBJ2-5	CASRGRTHQETQYF	TGTGCCAGCAGGGGTCGCACCCACCAAGAGACCCAGTACTTC
NA	NA	TRBV20-1	TRBJ2-7	CSARAPGRSYEQYF	TGCAGTGCTAGAGCTCCGGGACGTTCCTACGAGCAGTACTTC
NA	once	TRBV20-1	TRBJ2-7	CSAIDLRGRTYEQYF	TGTAGTGCGATAGACCTCCGGGGACGGACCTACGAGCAGTACTTC
TRBD2	once	TRBV18	TRBJ2-4	CASSPRSATSGQAMEQYF	TGTGCCAGCTCACCACGTTCGGCTACTAGCGGGCAGGCTATGGAGCAGTACTTC
TRBD1	many	TRBV29-1	TRBJ2-1	CSVARGTGGYNEQFF	TGCAGCGTTGCCCGGGGGACAGGGGGCTACAATGAGCAGTTCTTC
NA	NA	TRBV6-2/TRBV6-3	TRBJ2-5	CASSFGVETQYF	TGTGCCAGCAGCTTCGGGGTAGAGACCCAGTACTTC
NA	NA	TRBV29-1	TRBJ2-7	CSVDTGNYEQYF	TGCAGCGTTGATACGGGAAACTACGAGCAGTACTTC
NA	NA	TRBV4-3	TRBJ2-7	CASSQDGLGAYEQYF	TGCGCCAGCAGCCAAGATGGCCTAGGAGCTTACGAGCAGTACTTC
NA	many	TRBV4-3	TRBJ2-7	CASSQGRDVYEQYF	TGCGCCAGCAGCCAAGGTCGGGACGTCTACGAGCAGTACTTC
TRBD2	NA	TRBV4-2	TRBJ2-1	CASSQESGRVGSSYNEQFF	TGTGCCAGCAGCCAAGAAAGCGGGAGGGTCGGAAGCTCCTACAATGAGCAGTTCTTC
NA	NA	TRBV7-9	TRBJ1-2	CASSLRGSLYGYTF	TGTGCCAGCAGCTTAAGAGGTTCCCTCTATGGCTACACCTTC
NA	NA	TRBV20-1	TRBJ1-2	CSSSDPTPSRRGYTF	TGCAGTTCCTCAGATCCCACTCCATCCCGTAGGGGCTACACCTTC
NA	NA	TRBV12-3/TRBV12-4	TRBJ1-1	CASSFPSQGLVTEAFF	TGTGCCAGCAGTTTTCCAAGCCAGGGCTTAGTCACTGAAGCTTTCTTT
NA	few	TRBV20-1	TRBJ2-1	CSASRTTINEQFF	TGCAGTGCTAGCCGGACTACGATCAATGAGCAGTTCTTC
NA	few	TRBV7-2	TRBJ1-6	CASSDNAGDSPLHF	TGTGCCAGCAGCGACAACGCAGGGGATTCACCCCTCCACTTT
NA	NA	TRBV7-2	TRBJ2-7	CASSRTDSSYEQYF	TGTGCCAGCAGCCGGACGGACAGTTCCTACGAGCAGTACTTC
NA	NA	TRBV7-9	TRBJ1-2	CASSLGDWTESNYGYTF	TGTGCCAGCAGCTTAGGAGATTGGACGGAGTCTAACTATGGCTACACCTTC
TRBD1	NA	TRBV7-6	TRBJ1-4	CASSPPGTGVEKLFF	TGTGCCAGCAGCCCCCCCGGGACAGGAGTCGAAAAACTGTTTTTT
NA	NA	TRBV3-1	TRBJ2-3	CASSQEVAATDTQYF	TGTGCCAGCAGCCAAGAAGTAGCGGCCACAGATACGCAGTATTTT
NA	NA	TRBV14	TRBJ2-7	CASSNGIYEQYF	TGTGCCAGCAGCAATGGAATTTACGAGCAGTACTTC
NA	NA	TRBV20-1	TRBJ2-1	CSARPRAAWDGNERFF	TGCAGTGCTAGACCGCGGGCTGCTTGGGACGGTAATGAGCGGTTCTTC
NA	NA	TRBV20-1	TRBJ1-2	CSARESLRGDYGYTF	TGCAGTGCTAGAGAAAGTTTGAGGGGGGACTATGGCTACACCTTC
NA	NA	TRBV6-6	TRBJ2-5	CASSYARPTAQETQYF	TGTGCCAGCAGTTACGCTAGACCGACAGCACAAGAGACCCAGTACTTC